These 8 T cell receptor beta chains share one sample of origin, sequenced in a study of T cell responses to AZD1222 COVID-19 vaccine (dated by TCRdb to the early 2020s). The label giving this sample's time point can be read as: about 28 days (+/-7) after the second vaccine dose. Libraries were made using the immunoSEQ multiplex PCR assay. TCRdb retrieved this table from immuneACCESS and kept in-frame rearrangements only. Not all clones are present; in checked studies, unresolved V genes account for under half, and no reason is known for the remainder. Across this sample there are some 200,000 clones, with about 93% seen only once. Approximately 1% of the sample rests with the top ten. This material consisted of peripheral blood, taken 28 days after the second AZD1222 dose. Source of these receptors: an adult who received the AZD1222 COVID-19 vaccine.

The table lists this clone with a count of one. The chain carries TRBV2 and TRBJ1-1; D gene ambiguous. CDR1 is SNHLY, CDR2 FYNNEI, per germline. The germline V and J ends were trimmed by 2 bases and 1 base, with 11 bases remaining between them. The CDR3 is 15 residues long. Written as DNA, the CDR3 is TGTGCCAGCAGTGAAAGTCCGGCGGCGAACACTGAAGCTTTCTTT. It specifies CASSESPAANTEAFF.

This clone has just one count. The chain's CDR3 is CASSPLGAGELFF. As DNA, the CDR3 is TGTGCCAGTAGTCCTCTTGGAGCCGGGGAGCTGTTTTTT. The genes are TRBV19 and TRBJ2-2, with no clear D. This CDR3 comprises 13 residues. Germline V lookup: CDR1 LNHDA, CDR2 SQIVND (reference sequence). Trimming removed 5 bases at V and 6 bases at J, with 10 bases between.

The CDR3 loop is CASSPSEVRWRNEQFF. CDR3 sequence (DNA): TGTGCCAGCAGCCCCTCGGAGGTCAGGTGGAGGAATGAGCAGTTCTTC. The rearrangement uses TRBV5-6 and TRBJ2-1, with D maybe TRBD2 (5 bases). Between the trimmed V and J ends, which lost 4 bases and 7 bases, there was a span of 21 bases. The CDR3 has 16 residues. Per the germline V gene, CDR1 is SGHDT and CDR2 is YYEEEE.

The V gene is TRBV13, the J gene TRBJ2-1; 9 bases line up with TRBD2. The germline V gene has CDR1 PRHDT and CDR2 FYEKMQ (reference sequence). This CDR3 contains 14 residues. V shed 2 bases and J 8 bases; nucleotides not matched to a gene: 4. The CDR3 nucleotides read TGTGCCAGCAGCTTACAGGGACTAGCCTATGAGCAGTTCTTC. This encodes CASSLQGLAYEQFF. Drawing the rest from reference TRBV13 and TRBJ2-1, the complete variable domain is AAGVIQSPRHLIKEKRETATLKCYPIPRHDTVYWYQQGPGQDPQFLISFYEKMQSDKGSIPDRFSAQQFSDYHSELNMSSLELGDSALYFCASSLQGLAYEQFFGPGTRLTVL.

The chain is built from TRBV5-6 and TRBJ1-3; possibly TRBD1 for D (6 bases). The ends were cut back, 0 bases at V and 3 bases at J, with 13 bases in the middle. The CDR3 is made up of 16 amino acids. CDR1 and CDR2 (germline): SGHDT, YYEEEE. In nucleotides, the CDR3 is TGTGCCAGCAGCTTGGCTGCAGGGGCGGGTGGAAACACCATATATTTT. Its translation is CASSLAAGAGGNTIYF.

The J gene is TRBJ1-2, the V gene TRBV5-1, with 9 nucleotides matching TRBD1. V lost 2 bases and J lost 6; bases outside the gene matches: 14. The CDR3 consists of 17 residues. Germline V gene sequence: CDR1 SGHRS, CDR2 YFSETQ. As DNA, the CDR3 is TGCGCCAGCAGCTTTGGAAGAACCGCACAGGGGGCGGATGGCTACACCTTC. It specifies CASSFGRTAQGADGYTF.

The chain is built from TRBV6-2 or TRBV6-3 and TRBJ1-2; D unresolved. Looked up from germline, CDR1 is MNHEY and CDR2 is SVGEGT. The CDR3 runs 17 residues. V was trimmed by 3 bases and J by 6 bases, leaving 23 bases between them. The CDR3 DNA reads as TGTGCCAGCAGTTATCCCCAGGACCGCCTCGGTGGGGATGGCTACACCTTC. Encoded protein: CASSYPQDRLGGDGYTF.

The chain recombines TRBV6-6 with TRBJ1-5; 8 nucleotides match TRBD1. The length of the CDR3 is 16 residues. With V trimmed by 6 bases and J by 4 bases, 11 bases remained unmatched. Germline assignment: CDR1 MNHNY and CDR2 SVGAGI (reference sequence). The CDR3 spells CASSRPRQGTNQPQHF. CDR3 in DNA: TGTGCCAGCAGCCGGCCCCGACAGGGGACAAATCAGCCCCAGCATTTT.